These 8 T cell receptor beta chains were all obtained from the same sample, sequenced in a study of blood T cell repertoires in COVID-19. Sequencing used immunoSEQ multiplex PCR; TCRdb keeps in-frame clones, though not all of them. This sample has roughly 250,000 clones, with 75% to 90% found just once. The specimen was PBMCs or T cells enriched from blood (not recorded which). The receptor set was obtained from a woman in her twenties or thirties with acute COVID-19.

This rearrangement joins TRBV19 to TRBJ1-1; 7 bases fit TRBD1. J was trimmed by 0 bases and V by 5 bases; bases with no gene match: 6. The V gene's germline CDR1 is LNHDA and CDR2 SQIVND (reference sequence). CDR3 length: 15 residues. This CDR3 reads CASSARTGLNTEAFF. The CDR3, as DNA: TGTGCCAGTAGTGCCCGGACAGGACTGAACACTGAAGCTTTCTTT.

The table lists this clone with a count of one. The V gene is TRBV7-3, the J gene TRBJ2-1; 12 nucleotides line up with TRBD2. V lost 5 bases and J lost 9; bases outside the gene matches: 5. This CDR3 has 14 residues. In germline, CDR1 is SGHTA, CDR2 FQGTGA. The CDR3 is CASSILAGGREQFF. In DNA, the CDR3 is TGTGCCAGCAGCATACTAGCGGGAGGCCGTGAGCAGTTCTTC.

The CDR3 protein is CASSLQEGGEQYF. The CDR3 region has the DNA TGTGCCAGCAGCTTACAGGAGGGAGGCGAGCAGTACTTC. J is TRBJ2-7 and V is TRBV3-1 (or the pseudogene TRBV3-2); weak D call: TRBD2 (6 bases). Germline V gene sequence: CDR1 LGHDT, CDR2 YNNKEL (reference sequence). V dropped 5 bases and J dropped 6 bases, with 14 bases sitting between them. The CDR3 extends over 13 amino acids.

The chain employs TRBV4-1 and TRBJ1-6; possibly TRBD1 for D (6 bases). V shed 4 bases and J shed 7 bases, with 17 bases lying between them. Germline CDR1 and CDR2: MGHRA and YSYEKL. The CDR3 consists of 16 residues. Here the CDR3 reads CASSLGEGVLNSPLHF. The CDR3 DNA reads TGCGCCAGCAGCCTAGGGGAGGGGGTTCTGAATTCACCCCTCCACTTT.

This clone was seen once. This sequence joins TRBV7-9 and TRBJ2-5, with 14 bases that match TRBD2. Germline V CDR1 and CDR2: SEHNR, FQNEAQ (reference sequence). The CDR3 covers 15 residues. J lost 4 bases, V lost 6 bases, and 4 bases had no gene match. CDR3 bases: TGTGCCAGCAGGCCGACTAGCGGGGGGGCAGAGACCCAGTACTTC. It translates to CASRPTSGGAETQYF. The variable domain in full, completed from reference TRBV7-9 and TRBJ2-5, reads DTGVSQNPRHKITKRGQNVTFRCDPISEHNRLYWYRQTLGQGPEFLTYFQNEAQLEKSRLLSDRFSAERPKGSFSTLEIQRTEQGDSAMYLCASRPTSGGAETQYFGPGTRLLVL.

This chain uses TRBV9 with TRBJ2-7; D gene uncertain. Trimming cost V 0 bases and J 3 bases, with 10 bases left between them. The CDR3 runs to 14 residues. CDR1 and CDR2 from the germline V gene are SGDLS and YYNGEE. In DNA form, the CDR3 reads TGTGCCAGCAGCGTAGCCGGTACCGGCTACGAGCAGTACTTC. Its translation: CASSVAGTGYEQYF.

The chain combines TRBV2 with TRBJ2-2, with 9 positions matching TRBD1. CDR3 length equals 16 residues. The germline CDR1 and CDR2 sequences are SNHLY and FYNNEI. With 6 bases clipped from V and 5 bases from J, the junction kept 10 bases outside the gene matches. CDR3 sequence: CASSKEGQGFTGELFF. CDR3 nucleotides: TGTGCCAGCAGCAAAGAGGGACAGGGATTTACCGGGGAGCTGTTTTTT.

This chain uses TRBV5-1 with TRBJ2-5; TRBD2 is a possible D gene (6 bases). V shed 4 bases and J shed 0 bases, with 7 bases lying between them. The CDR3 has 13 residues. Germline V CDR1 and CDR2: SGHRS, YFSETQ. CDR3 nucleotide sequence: TGCGCCAGCAGCCCGGGGGACCAAGAGACCCAGTACTTC. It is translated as CASSPGDQETQYF.